This TCR beta chain stems from a study of CD8+CD57+ T cells in acquired aplastic anemia (dated by TCRdb to about 2018). As for the study more broadly: DNA extracted from sorted CD4+ and CD8+ cells had a mean of roughly 3.4 ug, with a range of roughly 0.19 to 27.4 ug. CD8+CD57+ expansion was defined as a frequency above the mean frequency observed in healthy subjects.

Overall results and qualifications from the work: Roughly 30 CD8+ CDR3 sequences were found to be shared between patients and controls, but these sequences appeared to be highly expressed in patients and within the immunodominant clones of the patients. No significant difference in CD8+ Simpson's diversity was found between patients and healthy controls (P=0.060).

V and J are trimmed by 3 bases and 3 bases, and the gene matches miss 5 bases of the junction. The CDR3 contains 15 residues, cysteine and phenylalanine counted. Only CDR3 DNA remains: 45 bases, in frame from the first base. According to the germline V gene, CDR1 reads SNHLY and CDR2 reads FYNNEI. Expansion of CD8+CD57+ cells had been shown by flow cytometry in the patients chosen for sequencing. Every patient had severe acquired aplastic anemia, diagnosed using the International Study of Aplastic Anemia and Agranulocytosis and Camitta criteria. No therapy had been received by the patients at the time of blood sampling. In the study, sorted CD4+ and CD8+ blood T cells from patients with severe aplastic anemia and from healthy subjects underwent deep sequencing of TCR repertoires. In the USA, patient enrollment took place under clinicaltrials.gov protocols 00001620, 01623167, 00001397, 00071045, 00081523 and 00961064. Ficoll-Paque density gradient centrifugation was used to isolate peripheral blood mononuclear cells. Before DNA was extracted, CD4+ and CD8+ T cells were sorted using either FACS or magnetic beads.

This clonotype was detected only a few times. It lacks a known antigen. Within one base of it there is no much larger clone, and no base qualities were kept. Genomic DNA was used as template for profiling of TCR beta VDJ combinations and CDR3 sequences. TCR repertoire sequencing was run on an Illumina HiSeq 2000. Under the source paper's analysis protocol: Repertoires were assessed using TRBV/TRBJ rearrangement plots, CDR3 size and DJ length profiles, and Simpson's diversity index. The immunodominant clone was defined as the most abundant DNA sequence in deep sequencing data. CDR3 amino acid sequences were checked for sharing between subjects and were compared against published repertoires and the VDJdb database. TCRdb ran its own pipeline on the public reads, namely fastp trimming at Q25 and MiXCR clone calling, and kept in-frame beta chains. Each CDR3 protein gets just one entry, which takes the most common genes and DNA from the rows behind it. Here the V and J calls rest on TCRdb's processing, not on the authors' analysis. In this sample the table shows approximately 150,000 distinct CDR3 sequences, more than 45% of which occur a single time. The ten largest clones add up to roughly 2.9% of the sample.

The chain is assembled from TRBV2 and TRBJ2-3, and 8 junction bases match TRBD2. Input material: sorted CD4+, CD8+, or CD8+CD57+ T cells (not recorded which) from PBMCs. This sequence was found in a human donor with aplastic anemia. DNA sequence: TGTGCCAGCAGTGATAGCGGGGATTTGACAGATACGCAGTATTTT. Its translation is CASSDSGDLTDTQYF.